This entry concerns a single T cell receptor beta chain. As yet, its antigen is unknown. The sample comes from a study of OX40 agonist ivuxolimab in advanced cancers. Looking at the study overall: An anti-OX40 (CD134) antibody with agonistic activity, ivuxolimab, was administered to patients. Subjects had a mean age of around 60 years, with a range of roughly 20 to 79; around 83% were male. Prior checkpoint blockade (anti-PD-1, anti-PD-L1 or anti-CTLA-4) was permitted; over 30% had it. Points from the study as a whole: Low normalized T-cell clonal expansion was also seen in some nonresponders.

The CDR3 length is 15 residues. The germline gives CDR1 SGHRS, CDR2 YFSETQ. Trimming took 4 bases from V and 0 from J, leaving 10 bases between them. Libraries were prepared by immunoSEQ multiplex PCR; TCRdb keeps only in-frame clonotypes and omits some of them. There are tens of thousands of clones in the sample; 80% occur only once, and around 6.8% lies in the top ten. The sequenced sample was CD4+ or CD8+ T cells sorted from blood, obtained in a trial of the OX40 agonist ivuxolimab. This sequence was found in an adult with an advanced solid tumor such as melanoma, head and neck, liver or kidney cancer. The chain links TRBV5-1 to TRBJ2-2; D gene uncertain. CDR3 sequence reads: CASSIDPANTGELFF. The CDR3 bases are TGCGCCAGCAGCATCGACCCAGCGAACACCGGGGAGCTGTTTTTT.